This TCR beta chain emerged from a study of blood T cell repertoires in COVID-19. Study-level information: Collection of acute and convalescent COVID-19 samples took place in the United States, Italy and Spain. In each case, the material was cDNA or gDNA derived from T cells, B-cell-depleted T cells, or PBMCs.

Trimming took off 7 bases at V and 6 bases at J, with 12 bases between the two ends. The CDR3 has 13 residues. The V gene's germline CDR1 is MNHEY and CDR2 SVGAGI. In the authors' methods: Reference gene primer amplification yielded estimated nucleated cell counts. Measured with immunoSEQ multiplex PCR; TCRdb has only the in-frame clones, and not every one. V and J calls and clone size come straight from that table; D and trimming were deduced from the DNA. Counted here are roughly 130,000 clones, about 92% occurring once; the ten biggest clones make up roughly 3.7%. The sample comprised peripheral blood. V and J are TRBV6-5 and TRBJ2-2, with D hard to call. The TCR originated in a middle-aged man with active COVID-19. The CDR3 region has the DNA TGTGCCAGCATCACACAGATGGCCGGGGAGCTGTTTTTT. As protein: CASITQMAGELFF.